The clone carrying this TCR beta chain was seen ten or more times. Its antigen is as yet unknown. The sample belongs to a study of T cells after posttransplantation cyclophosphamide. Study-level points and caveats: After PTCy, TRB diversity resembled that of CNI/methotrexate controls. TRB overlap between skin or GI tissue T cells and blood was limited. Later post-transplant blood repertoires were often dominated by donor CD8+ memory clones.

This table comes from immunoSEQ multiplex PCR, and its TCRdb copy is limited to in-frame clones, with some not included. This table holds tens of thousands of clones with no singletons; the top ten claim roughly 2%. The V end lost 7 bases, the J end lost 1 base, and 17 bases lay between the germline ends. In germline, CDR1 is LNHDA, CDR2 SQIVND (reference sequence). The CDR3 runs 16 residues. This related bone marrow graft donor gave peripheral blood on the day of marrow donation. This clonotype was sampled from a man aged 35-49 years in good health, CMV-negative, and a related stem cell transplant donor. Sequenced sample: PBMCs. This rearrangement joins TRBV19 to TRBJ2-4, with a tentative D call TRBD1 (6 bases). CDR3 residues: CASNPAGDFAKNIQYF. Written as DNA, the CDR3 is TGTGCCAGTAACCCGGCAGGGGATTTTGCCAAAAACATTCAGTACTTC.